This is a list of T cell receptor beta chains from one sample in a study of blood T cell repertoires in COVID-19. Assay: immunoSEQ multiplex PCR; the TCRdb copy retains only in-frame clones and omits some. The data contain hundreds of thousands of clones, 80% to 90% of them singletons. Source material: peripheral blood. These receptors were collected from a woman aged 45 to 65 with COVID-19, enrolled during active disease. The CDR3 runs from the conserved cysteine through the conserved F or W. Each record gives: J gene, D gene, clone size, V gene, CDR3 protein, CDR3 DNA. D genes are given only for firm matches. The size of a clone is reported for some rows only, either as once, few or many, or as a class for expanded clones.

>TRBJ2-7|.|.|TRBV9
CASSTRGGYEQYF
TGTGCCAGCAGCACGCGGGGCGGGTACGAGCAGTACTTC
>TRBJ1-1|.|.|TRBV6-5
CASSSPNRAEAFF
TGTGCCAGCAGCTCGCCAAACAGGGCTGAAGCTTTCTTT
>TRBJ1-1|TRBD1|.|TRBV28
CASKTGGDTEAFF
TGTGCCAGCAAAACAGGGGGGGACACTGAAGCTTTCTTT
>TRBJ2-7|TRBD2|.|TRBV7-9
CASSLVTSGSYEQYF
TGTGCCAGCAGCTTAGTAACTAGCGGGAGCTACGAGCAGTACTTC
>TRBJ1-3|.|.|TRBV7-2
CASSLAEGNTIYF
TGTGCCAGCAGCTTAGCGGAGGGCAACACCATATATTTT
>TRBJ1-2|.|.|TRBV29-1
CSVEDPQASSYGYTF
TGCAGCGTTGAAGATCCACAGGCGTCCAGCTATGGCTACACCTTC
>TRBJ2-1|TRBD2|once|TRBV27
CASSSYSGISPRFF
TGTGCCAGCAGTTCCTATAGCGGGATATCCCCTAGGTTCTTC
>TRBJ2-1|.|.|TRBV6-2/TRBV6-3
CASSTQRAEQFF
TGTGCCAGCAGTACCCAGCGAGCTGAGCAGTTCTTC
>TRBJ2-5|TRBD1|.|TRBV6-6
CATGQGAPRETQYF
TGTGCCACCGGACAGGGGGCACCCAGGGAGACCCAGTACTTC
>TRBJ2-3|.|.|TRBV24-1
CATSRDTDTQYF
TGTGCCACCAGTCGAGACACAGATACGCAGTATTTT
>TRBJ1-4|TRBD1|.|TRBV7-9
CASSLAMKRQGGEKLFF
TGTGCCAGCAGCTTAGCGATGAAGAGACAGGGTGGTGAAAAACTGTTTTTT
>TRBJ2-7|.|.|TRBV29-1
CSVVSGFSYEQYF
TGCAGCGTTGTCTCAGGTTTTTCCTACGAGCAGTACTTC
>TRBJ1-1|.|.|TRBV28
CASRARLTEAFF
TGTGCCAGCAGAGCGAGACTCACTGAAGCTTTCTTT
>TRBJ2-7|TRBD2|.|TRBV11-3
CASSSLEEERGRYEQYF
TGTGCCAGCAGCTCTCTCGAAGAGGAGCGGGGGAGATACGAGCAGTACTTC
>TRBJ2-3|.|.|TRBV2
CASTAGAADTQYF
TGTGCCAGCACGGCAGGGGCGGCAGATACGCAGTATTTT
>TRBJ1-2|.|.|TRBV30
CAAPGTEGGYTF
TGTGCCGCCCCCGGGACTGAAGGCGGCTACACCTTC
>TRBJ1-2|TRBD1|few|TRBV18
CASSKRETGGYGYTF
TGTGCCAGCTCAAAACGGGAGACAGGGGGCTATGGCTACACCTTC
>TRBJ1-4|.|.|TRBV19
CASSMTVAPPNEKLFF
TGTGCCAGTAGTATGACAGTCGCGCCGCCAAATGAAAAACTGTTTTTT
>TRBJ2-1|TRBD2|.|TRBV9
CASSVVVGLAGGGGSYNEQFF
TGTGCCAGCAGCGTAGTTGTAGGACTAGCGGGAGGAGGGGGCTCCTACAATGAGCAGTTCTTC
>TRBJ2-5|TRBD2|.|TRBV2
CASSGFRAGGQETQYF
TGTGCCAGCAGTGGGTTTCGAGCGGGAGGGCAAGAGACCCAGTACTTC
>TRBJ2-7|.|once|TRBV27
CASTPGGIHEQYF
TGTGCCAGCACTCCTGGAGGGATCCACGAGCAGTACTTC
>TRBJ2-3|TRBD2|.|TRBV29-1
CSVLGLAGGSDTQYF
TGCAGCGTTCTAGGACTAGCGGGAGGGTCGGATACGCAGTATTTT
>TRBJ2-7|.|once|TRBV18
CASSLSTARSDEQYF
TGTGCCAGCTCGCTTTCGACAGCCCGAAGTGACGAGCAGTACTTC